The clone carrying this T cell receptor (beta chain) was seen a handful of times. The data originate from a study of CD8+CD57+ T cells in acquired aplastic anemia. For sequencing, patients were chosen who had shown expansion of CD8+CD57+ cells by flow cytometry. The template for TCR beta VDJ and CDR3 sequence profiling was genomic DNA. TCRdb called the reads again in MiXCR, with one record for every CDR3 protein. The sample comprises hundreds of thousands of distinct CDR3 sequences, 25% to 40% of which are singletons, and approximately 0.82% rests with the top ten. This CDR3 has 15 residues. Trimming stripped 7 bases from V and 0 bases from J, with 13 bases between.

Sequencing was carried out using sorted CD4+, CD8+, or CD8+CD57+ T cells (not recorded which) from PBMCs. The clonotype originates from a human donor with aplastic anemia. The chain carries TRBV12-3 or TRBV12-4 and TRBJ1-3, with D uncertain. The CDR3: CASTYPGSSGNTIYF. For the CDR3, the DNA is TGTGCCAGCACTTACCCCGGGAGCTCTGGAAACACCATATATTTT.